A selection of T cell receptor beta chains follows, all from one sample in a study of T cells in Graves' hyperthyroidism and ophthalmopathy. MiXCR was run by TCRdb on the multiplex PCR reads, yielding one entry per CDR3 protein. The sample lists around 440,000 distinct CDR3 sequences; less than 20% were seen once. What was sequenced was blood. The receptors come from a woman younger than 35 with Graves' hyperthyroidism. Both conserved end residues are part of each CDR3. D genes are given only for firm matches. Some rows mark clone size as missing; the rest say once, few, many or name a class of expanded clone.

clone_size	j_call	d_call	v_call	cdr3_aa	cdr3_nt
few	TRBJ1-1	.	TRBV10-3	CAIMNLTEAFF	TGTGCCATCATGAATCTCACTGAAGCTTTCTTT
many	TRBJ1-1	TRBD1	TRBV19	CASSTGGGMNTEAFF	TGTGCCAGTAGCACAGGGGGGGGCATGAACACTGAAGCTTTCTTT
many	TRBJ1-1	.	TRBV6-8	CASSPRTNTEAFF	TGTGCCAGCAGTCCTCGGACGAACACTGAAGCTTTCTTT
few	TRBJ1-1	.	TRBV7-2	CASSTRMNTEAFF	TGTGCCAGCAGCACCAGAATGAACACTGAAGCTTTCTTT
many	TRBJ1-3	.	TRBV20-1	CSALDSFSGNTIYF	TGCAGTGCTTTGGACAGCTTCTCTGGAAACACCATATATTTT
few	TRBJ2-2	TRBD1	TRBV5-1	CASFLRDRDSTGELFF	TGCGCCAGCTTTCTCCGGGACAGGGATTCCACCGGGGAGCTGTTTTTT
many	TRBJ2-5	.	TRBV18	CASSRDRETQYF	TGTGCCAGCTCACGGGATCGAGAGACCCAGTACTTC
.	TRBJ2-3	TRBD2	TRBV19	CASSSSGSADTQYF	TGTGCCAGTAGCTCTAGCGGGAGTGCAGATACGCAGTATTTT
.	TRBJ2-3	TRBD1	TRBV7-3	CASSPGQGFVSDTQYF	TGTGCCAGCAGTCCGGGACAGGGGTTTGTTTCGGATACGCAGTATTTT
many	TRBJ2-1	.	TRBV11-3	CASSFKGFSAEKRYNEQFF	TGTGCCAGCAGCTTCAAAGGTTTTTCGGCGGAAAAACGCTACAATGAGCAGTTCTTC
many	TRBJ1-6	TRBD1	TRBV20-1	CSAGQGAGSSPLHF	TGCAGTGCTGGACAGGGGGCGGGCAGTTCACCCCTCCACTTT
many	TRBJ2-7	.	TRBV20-1	CSARQETYEQYF	TGCAGTGCTAGACAGGAAACCTACGAGCAGTACTTC
many	TRBJ2-7	TRBD2	TRBV7-2	CASSLLAGPTYEQYF	TGTGCCAGCAGCTTACTAGCGGGGCCTACCTACGAGCAGTACTTC
few	TRBJ2-2	.	TRBV28	CASSFGTRVVTGELFF	TGTGCCAGCAGTTTTGGAACACGGGTTGTCACCGGGGAGCTGTTTTTT
many	TRBJ1-1	.	TRBV6-2/TRBV6-3	CASSYRSRGTEAFF	TGTGCCAGCAGTTATAGGTCCCGGGGCACTGAAGCTTTCTTT
.	TRBJ2-2	.	TRBV6-2/TRBV6-3	CASRRETGELFF	TGTGCCAGCAGGAGGGAAACCGGGGAGCTGTTTTTT
many	TRBJ2-1	.	TRBV13	CASSFGGEYNEQFF	TGTGCCAGCAGCTTTGGCGGGGAATACAATGAGCAGTTCTTC
many	TRBJ2-7	.	TRBV7-2	CASSLDPGVRYEQYF	TGTGCCAGCAGCTTAGATCCGGGGGTCCGCTACGAGCAGTACTTC
many	TRBJ1-1	.	TRBV7-3	CASSLWWDGEAFF	TGTGCCAGCAGCTTATGGTGGGACGGTGAAGCTTTCTTT
many	TRBJ1-6	TRBD1	TRBV27	CASSLRTGGSPLHF	TGTGCCAGCAGTTTAAGGACAGGGGGATCACCCCTCCACTTT
many	TRBJ2-1	TRBD2	TRBV20-1	CSAQGIAGAAGNEQFF	TGCAGTGCCCAGGGAATAGCGGGAGCCGCGGGCAATGAGCAGTTCTTC
many	TRBJ1-4	.	TRBV6-5	CASSYSGAEGKLFF	TGTGCCAGCAGTTACTCAGGGGCAGAAGGAAAACTGTTTTTT
few	TRBJ2-7	TRBD2	TRBV27	CASSYAGTSGSSYEQYF	TGTGCCAGCAGTTACGCCGGGACTAGCGGGTCTTCCTACGAGCAGTACTTC
few	TRBJ1-5	TRBD1	TRBV10-3	CAISEDRGPYQPQHF	TGTGCCATCAGTGAAGACAGGGGGCCGTATCAGCCCCAGCATTTT
many	TRBJ2-1	TRBD1	TRBV29-1	CSVKTGGSEQFF	TGCAGCGTTAAGACAGGGGGCAGTGAGCAGTTCTTC
many	TRBJ1-3	.	TRBV3-1	CASSQDGGNTIYF	TGTGCCAGCAGCCAAGATGGCGGAAACACCATATATTTT
many	TRBJ1-4	TRBD1	TRBV2	CASSEATGFPTNEKLFF	TGTGCCAGCAGTGAAGCGACAGGGTTCCCAACTAATGAAAAACTGTTTTTT
.	TRBJ2-5	.	TRBV3-1	CASSQGPTHGETQYF	TGTGCCAGCAGCCAAGGACCCACCCATGGCGAGACCCAGTACTTC
.	TRBJ2-7	.	TRBV7-9	CATSADSYEQYF	TGTGCCACGTCAGCGGATTCCTACGAGCAGTACTTC
many	TRBJ2-7	.	TRBV28	CASSSQYPEQYF	TGTGCCAGCAGTTCACAATACCCGGAGCAGTACTTC
many	TRBJ2-3	.	TRBV20-1	CSAAIGDYGTDTQYF	TGCAGTGCTGCAATAGGGGATTATGGCACAGATACGCAGTATTTT
.	TRBJ2-5	.	TRBV10-3	CAISEMGALETQYF	TGTGCCATCAGTGAGATGGGGGCTCTCGAGACCCAGTACTTC
.	TRBJ1-3	.	TRBV10-3	CAIMDSSGNTIYF	TGTGCCATCATGGACAGCTCTGGAAACACCATATATTTT